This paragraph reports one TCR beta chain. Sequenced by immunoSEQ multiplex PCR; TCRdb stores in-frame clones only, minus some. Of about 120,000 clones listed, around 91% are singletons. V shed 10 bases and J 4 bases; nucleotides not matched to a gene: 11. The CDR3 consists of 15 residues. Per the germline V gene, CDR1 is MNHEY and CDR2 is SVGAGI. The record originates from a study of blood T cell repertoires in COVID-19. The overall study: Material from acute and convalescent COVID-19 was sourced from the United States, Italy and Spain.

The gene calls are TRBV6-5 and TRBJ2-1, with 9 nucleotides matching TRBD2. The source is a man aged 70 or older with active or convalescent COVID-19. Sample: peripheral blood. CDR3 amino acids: CAIQGVAGVYNEQFF. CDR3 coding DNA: TGTGCCATTCAAGGGGTAGCGGGAGTTTACAATGAGCAGTTCTTC.